This T cell receptor beta chain was sequenced in a study of blood T cell repertoires in COVID-19. Study at large: Acute and convalescent COVID-19 samples came from the United States, Italy and Spain. Nucleic acid was either cDNA or gDNA, and it came from T cells, B-cell-depleted T cells, or PBMCs.

Enrolled during active infection, Seattle patients were then followed longitudinally. Study processing details: From reference gene primer amplification, estimates of nucleated cell counts were derived. Here immunoSEQ multiplex PCR was the method, and the copy in TCRdb shows in-frame clones only, minus some. V and J calls and clone size follow that table, whereas D and trimming were derived from the DNA. The sample yields about 250,000 clones, around 88% seen once. The germline V gene has CDR1 LGHNA and CDR2 YSLEER. Trimming took 0 bases from V and 11 from J, leaving 16 bases between them. This CDR3 is 14 amino acids long.

The sequence was obtained from a woman in her twenties or thirties with COVID-19, enrolled during active disease. Specimen: peripheral blood. The chain joins TRBV4-3 to TRBJ1-1; tentative D call: TRBD1 (6 bases). DNA of the CDR3: TGCGCCAGCAGCCAAGAGGGGTCAGGGGCAGGGGCTTTCTTT. Translation: CASSQEGSGAGAFF.